A single T cell receptor (beta chain) is shown here with its context. This sample is drawn from a study of long-term antiretroviral therapy in people with HIV. Germline-derived CDR1 and CDR2 are SGHRS and YFSETQ. This CDR3 is 14 amino acids long. The J segment lost 3 bases and the V segment lost 4 bases, leaving 5 bases of the junction unmatched. immunoSEQ v3.0 was run at survey level. Sequenced by immunoSEQ multiplex PCR; TCRdb stores in-frame clones only, minus some. Here the sample spans 11,000 to 15,000 clones, nearly 90% being singletons. The TCR was taken from a man aged 40-49 years with HIV. The V and J genes are TRBV5-1 and TRBJ2-3, with TRBD2 matching over 7 bases. The source was unsorted PBMCs, collected 6.2 years after starting antiretroviral therapy. CDR3 DNA sequence: TGCGCCAGCAGCAGGGAGGGAAAGACAGATACGCAGTATTTT. Translated: CASSREGKTDTQYF.